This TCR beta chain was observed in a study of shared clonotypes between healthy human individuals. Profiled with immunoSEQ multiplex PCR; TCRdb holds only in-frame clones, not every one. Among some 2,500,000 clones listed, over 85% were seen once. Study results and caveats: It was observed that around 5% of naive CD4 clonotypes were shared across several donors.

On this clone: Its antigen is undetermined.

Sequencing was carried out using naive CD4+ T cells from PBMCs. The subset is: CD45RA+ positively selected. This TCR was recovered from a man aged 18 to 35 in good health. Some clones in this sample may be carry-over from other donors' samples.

The CDR3 region has the DNA TGTGCCAGTAGTATCTCTTGGAGGGCCGGGGAGCTGTTTTTT. Translated, it gives CASSISWRAGELFF. The chain combines TRBV19 with TRBJ2-2; possibly TRBD2 for D (6 bases). CDR1 LNHDA and CDR2 SQIVND come from the germline V gene (reference sequence). The ends were cut back, 3 bases at V and 6 bases at J, with 11 bases in the middle. The CDR3 extends over 14 amino acids.